This T cell receptor beta chain was sequenced in a study of T cell changes during pregnancy in multiple sclerosis. The CDR3 contains 16 residues. The germline CDR1 and CDR2 sequences are SGHTA and FQGTGA. Trimming took 2 bases from V and 7 from J, leaving 18 bases between them. This clone was seen only once. Clones were read by immunoSEQ multiplex PCR, and TCRdb kept only the in-frame ones, dropping some. Of 45,000 to 60,000 clones in the sample, about 92% were seen once. The sample consisted of CD4+ T cells from peripheral blood mononuclear cells, taken in the second trimester of pregnancy. The chain is built from TRBV7-3 and TRBJ2-1; a possible D gene is TRBD1 (5 bases). The clonotype was recovered from a female donor with multiple sclerosis, enrolled in a pregnancy study. CDR3 amino acids: CASSLSSPTESNEQFF. DNA of the CDR3: TGTGCCAGCAGCTTATCCTCCCCGACAGAGTCGAATGAGCAGTTCTTC.